These 28 T cell receptor beta chains share one sample of origin, sequenced in a study of T-cell memory formation after mild COVID-19. TCRdb fed the 5' RACE reads into MiXCR, producing one record per CDR3 protein. The sample records 300,000 to 400,000 distinct CDR3 sequences, around 30% being singletons. The sample comprised PBMCs or a T cell subset sorted from them (not recorded which). Receptor source: an adult woman who had mild COVID-19 (a few samples of this study predate the infection). Cell type and time point are not known.

This sequence joins TRBV6-2 or TRBV6-3 and TRBJ2-2; no clear D gene. Between the trimmed V and J ends, which lost 6 bases and 1 base, there was a span of 6 bases. This CDR3 is built from 13 residues. The germline V gene encodes CDR1 MNHEY and CDR2 SVGEGT. CDR3 coding DNA: TGTGCCAGCAGCCACCTGAACACCGGGGAGCTGTTTTTT. Protein: CASSHLNTGELFF.

The gene calls are TRBV12-3 or TRBV12-4 and TRBJ1-1; no clear D gene. This CDR3 has 15 amino acids. V lost 6 bases and J lost 4, with 18 bases in between. The CDR3 protein is CASRPRSTRGTEAFF. The CDR3 DNA is TGTGCCAGCAGGCCCAGATCCACACGGGGCACTGAAGCTTTCTTT.

This clonotype was picked up a small number of times. The J gene is TRBJ2-7, the V gene TRBV21-1; TRBD2, as called in the table, went unchecked against the DNA. TRBV21-1 is a pseudogene segment. CDR3 length: 16 residues. The CDR3 bases are TGTGCCAGCAGCAAAGTGAGCGGGCGGTCCAGGAACGAGCAGTACTTC. It specifies CASSKVSGRSRNEQYF.

The chain links TRBV7-6 to TRBJ2-7; tentatively, D is TRBD2 (5 bases). The CDR3 consists of 18 residues. Germline values: CDR1 SGHVS, CDR2 FNYEAQ. Trimming left V 6 bases short and J 3 bases short, with 27 bases between. The CDR3 spells CASSLRVARSARDYEQYF. The CDR3 bases are TGTGCCAGCAGTTTAAGGGTGGCTCGGTCCGCTCGGGACTACGAGCAGTACTTC.

The chain joins TRBV11-3 to TRBJ2-1, with D possibly TRBD2 on 5 matching bases. Germline CDR1 reads SGHNT; CDR2 reads YENEEA. Between the trimmed V and J ends, which lost 3 bases and 10 bases, there was a span of 22 bases. This CDR3 comprises 16 residues. CDR3 amino acids: CASSFQSGPGYREQFF. The CDR3 region has the DNA TGTGCCAGCAGCTTTCAGAGCGGTCCTGGCTATAGGGAGCAGTTCTTC.

This clonotype was seen a few times. This rearrangement joins TRBV7-6 to TRBJ2-1; TRBD2 aligns across 7 bases. The junction had 4 bases not matched to a gene; V was cut back by 1 base and J by 7 bases. Germline V gives CDR1 SGHVS, CDR2 FNYEAQ. The CDR3 extends over 14 amino acids. This CDR3 reads CASSLGGSLNEQFF. DNA of the CDR3: TGTGCCAGCAGCTTAGGCGGGAGCTTAAATGAGCAGTTCTTC.

This clonotype was seen more than once but under ten times. The chain carries TRBV12-3 or TRBV12-4 and TRBJ1-1, with D maybe TRBD1 (5 bases). The ends were cut back, 5 bases at V and 6 bases at J, with 13 bases in the middle. The CDR3 runs 13 residues. CDR3 in DNA: TGTGCCAGCAGTCCCCCGGCGGGACCTGAAGCTTTCTTT. Its translation is CASSPPAGPEAFF.

The J gene is TRBJ1-1, the V gene TRBV2, with no clear D. CDR1 is SNHLY and CDR2 is FYNNEI in the germline V gene. The germline V and J ends were trimmed by 6 bases and 0 bases, with 8 bases remaining between them. The CDR3 is 13 residues long. The CDR3 bases are TGTGCCAGCAGGGGCCGAATGAACACTGAAGCTTTCTTT. Its protein product is CASRGRMNTEAFF. Filled out from reference TRBV2 and TRBJ1-1, the complete variable domain reads EPEVTQTPSHQVTQMGQEVILRCVPISNHLYFYWYRQILGQKVEFLVSFYNNEISEKSEIFDDQFSVERPDGSNFTLKIRSTKLEDSAMYFCASRGRMNTEAFFGQGTRLTVV.

This clonotype has just a few counts. The V gene is TRBV12-3 or TRBV12-4, the J gene TRBJ1-2; D gene ambiguous. The CDR3 has 13 residues. Between the trimmed V and J ends, which lost 3 bases and 4 bases, there was a span of 9 bases. The CDR3 here is CASSFGDGYGYTF. CDR3 in DNA: TGTGCCAGCAGTTTTGGGGATGGCTATGGCTACACCTTC.

The chain has TRBV5-1 and TRBJ1-3; D gene ambiguous. The germline V and J ends were trimmed by 0 bases and 4 bases, with 14 bases remaining between them. This CDR3 comprises 16 residues. Germline loops: CDR1 SGHRS, CDR2 YFSETQ. The CDR3 is CASSLEGPRAGNTIYF. In nucleotides, the CDR3 is TGCGCCAGCAGCTTGGAGGGCCCCCGGGCCGGAAACACCATATATTTT. The full variable domain, its missing parts supplied by reference TRBV5-1 and TRBJ1-3, is KAGVTQTPRYLIKTRGQQVTLSCSPISGHRSVSWYQQTPGQGLQFLFEYFSETQRNKGNFPGRFSGRQFSNSRSEMNVSTLELGDSALYLCASSLEGPRAGNTIYFGEGSWLTVV.

In this sample, this clonotype turned up a few times. The gene calls are TRBV12-3 or TRBV12-4 and TRBJ2-2; the D is unclear. Trimming left V 5 bases short and J 4 bases short, with 11 bases between. The CDR3 loop spans 14 amino acids. The CDR3 protein is CASSRGPGTGELFF. CDR3 coding DNA: TGTGCCAGCAGTCGTGGCCCTGGCACCGGGGAGCTGTTTTTT.

The V and J genes are TRBV7-9 and TRBJ2-3, with D possibly being TRBD2 (6 bases). The CDR3 length is 13 residues. The V gene's germline CDR1 is SEHNR and CDR2 FQNEAQ (reference sequence). The V end lost 1 base, the J end lost 7 bases, and 9 bases lay between the germline ends. This chain's CDR3 is CASSLVGTYTQYF. DNA of the CDR3: TGTGCCAGCAGCTTAGTCGGGACTTATACGCAGTATTTT.

This clonotype was counted only a few times. The rearrangement uses TRBV7-9 and TRBJ2-1, with a tentative D call TRBD1 (5 bases). The CDR3 covers 15 residues. Germline CDR1 and CDR2: SEHNR and FQNEAQ (reference sequence). Trimming removed 2 bases from V and 5 bases from J, with 13 bases in between. The DNA for the CDR3 is TGTGCCAGCAGCTTACTTCAGGGCCCAAACAATGAGCAGTTCTTC. It codes for CASSLLQGPNNEQFF. Supplemented by reference TRBV7-9 and TRBJ2-1, the full variable domain reads DTGVSQNPRHKITKRGQNVTFRCDPISEHNRLYWYRQTLGQGPEFLTYFQNEAQLEKSRLLSDRFSAERPKGSFSTLEIQRTEQGDSAMYLCASSLLQGPNNEQFFGPGTRLTVL.

This clonotype has only one observation. The chain uses TRBV20-1 and TRBJ2-3; 12 bases are shared with TRBD2. The CDR3 is 15 amino acids. V was pared by 5 bases and J by 5 bases, with 8 bases of the junction left unmatched. In germline, CDR1 is DFQATT, CDR2 SNEGSKA (reference sequence). CDR3 DNA sequence: TGCAGTGCTCCACGGACTAGCGGGGCAGGAGATACGCAGTATTTT. It specifies CSAPRTSGAGDTQYF.

This clonotype turned up a few times. The chain carries TRBV7-2 and TRBJ1-1; 7 bases are a match to TRBD1. The CDR3 extends over 14 amino acids. In germline, CDR1 is SGHTA, CDR2 FQGNSA. The V segment lost 8 bases and the J segment 0 bases; nucleotides outside the gene matches: 6. The CDR3 here is CASLAGTVNTEAFF. The CDR3, as DNA: TGTGCCAGCCTGGCCGGGACAGTGAACACTGAAGCTTTCTTT.

This clonotype was detected only a few times. This sequence joins TRBV2 and TRBJ2-2, with no clear D. The CDR3 has 14 residues. With 6 bases removed from V and 6 bases from J, the gap between germline ends came to 14 bases. Germline V gene sequence: CDR1 SNHLY, CDR2 FYNNEI. DNA for the CDR3: TGTGCCAGCAGGGCAGAGAGCGTCCCCGGGGAGCTGTTTTTT. Amino acids: CASRAESVPGELFF.

This chain links TRBV6-1 with TRBJ2-1; 12 bases agree with TRBD2. The CDR3 consists of 15 residues. Germline trimming cut 6 bases from V and 8 bases from J; bases unmatched to any gene: 8. Germline V gene lookup returns CDR1 MNHNS and CDR2 SASEGT. CDR3 region: CASSHGLAGWDEQFF. As DNA, the CDR3 is TGTGCCAGCAGCCATGGACTAGCGGGATGGGATGAGCAGTTCTTC.

DNA for the CDR3: TGTGCCAGCAGCCCTCGCCAGGGTCGGCAAAAACTGTTTTTT. This codes for CASSPRQGRQKLFF. The rearrangement uses TRBV7-6 and TRBJ1-4; tentatively, D is TRBD1 (5 bases). The CDR3 extends over 14 amino acids. Between the trimmed V and J ends, which lost 5 bases and 9 bases, there was a span of 16 bases. Germline V gene data show CDR1 as SGHVS and CDR2 as FNYEAQ.

In this sample, this clonotype turned up a few times. This chain joins TRBV5-1 and TRBJ1-2, with D maybe TRBD1 (5 bases). The CDR3 contains 15 residues. Germline V gene lookup returns CDR1 SGHRS and CDR2 YFSETQ. The germline V and J ends were trimmed by 4 bases and 6 bases, with 19 bases remaining between them. CDR3 in DNA: TGCGCCAGCAGCCTCACCTCCGGGACGGGCCATGGCTACACCTTC. This gives the protein CASSLTSGTGHGYTF.

Only a few counts were recorded for this clonotype. The rearrangement uses TRBV24-1 and TRBJ2-1; TRBD2 matches at 9 bases. The CDR3 is made up of 16 amino acids. The ends lost 2 bases at V and 4 bases at J; junction bases unmatched: 5. Germline-derived CDR1 and CDR2 are KGHDR and SFDVKD. The CDR3 coding sequence is TGTGCCACCAGTGATTACGCGGGAGGGGAATACAATGAGCAGTTCTTC. Translated, it gives CATSDYAGGEYNEQFF.

V is TRBV21-1 and J is TRBJ2-3; the table names TRBD1, a call not compared with the DNA. TRBV21-1 is designated a pseudogene. This CDR3 contains 17 residues. CDR3: CASSKGPTTGITDTQYF. CDR3 DNA sequence: TGTGCCAGCAGCAAAGGACCAACCACAGGGATTACAGATACGCAGTATTTT.

This clonotype turned up a few times. CDR3 protein: CSASRSGELFF. In DNA, the CDR3 is TGCAGTGCTAGCAGATCCGGGGAGCTGTTTTTT. The J gene is TRBJ2-2, the V gene TRBV20-1; D unresolved. The CDR3 loop spans 11 amino acids. Trimming took off 3 bases at V and 6 bases at J, with 5 bases between the two ends. CDR1 is DFQATT, CDR2 SNEGSKA, per germline (reference sequence).

This chain links TRBV18 with TRBJ2-1; 11 bases match TRBD2. This CDR3 comprises 16 residues. Germline assignment: CDR1 KGHSH and CDR2 LQKENI. J was trimmed by 9 bases and V by 3 bases; bases with no gene match: 10. The CDR3 region has the DNA TGTGCCAGCTCACCTAAGACTAGCGGGATGAACGGTGAGCAGTTCTTC. Protein: CASSPKTSGMNGEQFF.

The chain combines TRBV29-1 with TRBJ1-5; 10 nucleotides match TRBD1. Unmatched junction bases numbered 25, after V lost 6 bases and J lost 5 bases. CDR1 and CDR2 (germline): SQVTM, ANQGSEA. There are 20 residues in the CDR3. CDR3 residues: CSVARKEFRDRGQKDQPQHF. The CDR3 nucleotides read TGCAGCGTCGCGCGGAAGGAGTTTCGAGACAGGGGGCAAAAGGATCAGCCCCAGCATTTT.

The chain has TRBV15 and TRBJ2-4; D call uncertain. V was trimmed by 0 bases and J by 0 bases, leaving 12 bases between them. The CDR3 consists of 17 residues. Germline values: CDR1 LNHNV, CDR2 YYDKDF (reference sequence). CDR3 sequence reads: CATSRDGLRLAKNIQYF. The CDR3 nucleotides are TGTGCCACCAGCAGAGACGGTCTCCGATTAGCCAAAAACATTCAGTACTTC.

This clonotype was seen a few times. The V and J genes are TRBV20-1 and TRBJ1-1, with 7 bases lining up with TRBD1. The ends lost 0 bases at V and 7 bases at J; junction bases unmatched: 14. Germline V gene data show CDR1 as DFQATT and CDR2 as SNEGSKA (reference sequence). The CDR3 has 16 amino acids. The CDR3 nucleotides read TGCAGTGCTAGAGATCCCTCCCCGACAGGGAGGATTGAAGCTTTCTTT. Amino acid sequence: CSARDPSPTGRIEAFF.

This clonotype was found a few times. The chain employs TRBV20-1 and TRBJ1-1, with a weak D call TRBD1 (6 bases). The CDR3 has 14 amino acids. The ends were cut back, 5 bases at V and 1 base at J, with 14 bases in the middle. Looked up from germline, CDR1 is DFQATT and CDR2 is SNEGSKA (reference sequence). CDR3 residues: CSAPDPGQNTEAFF. In DNA, the CDR3 is TGCAGTGCTCCAGATCCGGGACAGAACACTGAAGCTTTCTTT.

The V and J genes are TRBV5-1 and TRBJ1-1; 7 bases agree with TRBD1. Looked up from germline, CDR1 is SGHRS and CDR2 is YFSETQ. There are 16 residues in the CDR3. J lost 0 bases, V lost 1 base, and 6 bases had no gene match. CDR3 loop: CASSLQGVMVNTEAFF. As DNA, the CDR3 is TGCGCCAGCAGCTTGCAGGGGGTAATGGTGAACACTGAAGCTTTCTTT.